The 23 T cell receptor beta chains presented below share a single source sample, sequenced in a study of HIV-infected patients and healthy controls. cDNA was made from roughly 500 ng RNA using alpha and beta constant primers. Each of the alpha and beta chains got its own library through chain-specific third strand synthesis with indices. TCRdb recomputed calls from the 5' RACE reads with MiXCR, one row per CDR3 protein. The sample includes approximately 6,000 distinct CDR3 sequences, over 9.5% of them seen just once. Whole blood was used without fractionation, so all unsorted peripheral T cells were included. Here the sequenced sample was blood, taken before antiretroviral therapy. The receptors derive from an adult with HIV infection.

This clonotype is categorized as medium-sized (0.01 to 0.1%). Written as DNA, the CDR3 is TGTGCCGTTTCCGGGGAGGATAGCAATCAGCCCCAGCATTTT. Amino acids: CAVSGEDSNQPQHF. This chain uses TRBV12-3 or TRBV12-4 with TRBJ1-5; D is unclear. V was shortened by 11 bases and J by 0 bases, with 14 bases between the two germline ends. The CDR3 is made up of 14 amino acids.

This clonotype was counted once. CDR3 sequence reads: CASSQDVEGPNTEAFF. The CDR3 DNA follows: TGTGCCAGCAGCCAAGATGTAGAGGGACCGAACACTGAAGCTTTCTTT. This sequence joins TRBV4-2 and TRBJ1-1; possibly TRBD1 for D (5 bases). This CDR3 has 16 residues. The germline CDR1 and CDR2 sequences are LGHNA and YNFKEQ. Trimming took off 0 bases at V and 1 base at J, with 12 bases between the two ends.

CDR3: CASTPGESYEQYF. The CDR3 DNA follows: TGTGCCAGCACCCCAGGGGAATCCTACGAGCAGTACTTC. The chain has TRBV6-5 and TRBJ2-7, with D possibly matching TRBD1 (6 bases). CDR1 and CDR2 from the germline V gene are MNHEY and SVGAGI. Trimming shortened V by 7 bases and J by 1 base, and 11 bases separated the two germline ends. This CDR3 has 13 amino acids.

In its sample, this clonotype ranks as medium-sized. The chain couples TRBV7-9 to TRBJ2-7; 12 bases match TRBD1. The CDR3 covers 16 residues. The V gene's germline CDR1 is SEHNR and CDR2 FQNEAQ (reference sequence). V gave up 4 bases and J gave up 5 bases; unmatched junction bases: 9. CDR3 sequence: CASSSTGTGGFDEQYF. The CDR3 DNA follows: TGTGCCAGCAGCTCCACCGGGACAGGGGGCTTCGACGAGCAGTACTTC.

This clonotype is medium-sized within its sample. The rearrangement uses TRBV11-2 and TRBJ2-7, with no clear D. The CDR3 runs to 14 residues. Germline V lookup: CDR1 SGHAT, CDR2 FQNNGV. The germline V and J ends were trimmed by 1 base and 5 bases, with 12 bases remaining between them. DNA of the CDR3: TGTGCCAGCAGCTTAGCTTCTAGTTCCAACGAGCAGTACTTC. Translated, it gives CASSLASSSNEQYF. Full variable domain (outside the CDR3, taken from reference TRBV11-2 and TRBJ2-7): EAGVAQSPRYKIIEKRQSVAFWCNPISGHATLYWYQQILGQGPKLLIQFQNNGVVDDSQLPKDRFSAERLKGVDSTLKIQPAKLEDSAVYLCASSLASSSNEQYFGPGTRLTVT.

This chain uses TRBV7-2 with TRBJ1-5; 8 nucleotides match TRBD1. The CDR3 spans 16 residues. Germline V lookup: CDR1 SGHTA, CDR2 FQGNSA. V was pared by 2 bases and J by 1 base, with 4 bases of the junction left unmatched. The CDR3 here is CASSLIQGASNQPQHF. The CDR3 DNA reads TGTGCCAGCAGCTTAATCCAGGGGGCAAGCAATCAGCCCCAGCATTTT.

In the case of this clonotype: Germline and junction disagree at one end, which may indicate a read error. The CDR3 loop reads CASSLSLQGGDF. In DNA, the CDR3 is TGTGCCAGCAGTTTATCCCTACAGGGGGGGGACTTC. V is TRBV28 and J is TRBJ2-7; the D gene is possibly TRBD1 (8 bases). Germline lookup yields CDR1 MDHEN and CDR2 SYDVKM. This CDR3 has 12 amino acids.

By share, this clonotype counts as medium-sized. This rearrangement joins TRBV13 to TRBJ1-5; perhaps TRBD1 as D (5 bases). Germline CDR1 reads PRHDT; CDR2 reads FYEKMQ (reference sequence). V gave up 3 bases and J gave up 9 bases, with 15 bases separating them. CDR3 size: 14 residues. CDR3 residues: CASSLGPLPGPQHF. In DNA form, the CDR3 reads TGTGCCAGCAGCTTGGGGCCCCTCCCAGGGCCCCAGCATTTT.

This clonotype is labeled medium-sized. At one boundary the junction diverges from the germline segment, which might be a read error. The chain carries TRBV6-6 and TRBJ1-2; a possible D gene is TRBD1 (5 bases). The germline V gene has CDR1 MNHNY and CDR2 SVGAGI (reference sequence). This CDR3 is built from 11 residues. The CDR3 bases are TGTGCCAGCAGTGCAGTTCGGGGACTCATCTTC. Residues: CASSAVRGLIF.

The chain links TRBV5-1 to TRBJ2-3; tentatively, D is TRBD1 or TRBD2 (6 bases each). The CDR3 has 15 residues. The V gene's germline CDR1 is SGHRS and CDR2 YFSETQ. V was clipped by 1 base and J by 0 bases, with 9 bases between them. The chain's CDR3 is CASSLRGTSTDTQYF. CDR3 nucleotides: TGCGCCAGCAGCTTGAGGGGGACTAGCACAGATACGCAGTATTTT.

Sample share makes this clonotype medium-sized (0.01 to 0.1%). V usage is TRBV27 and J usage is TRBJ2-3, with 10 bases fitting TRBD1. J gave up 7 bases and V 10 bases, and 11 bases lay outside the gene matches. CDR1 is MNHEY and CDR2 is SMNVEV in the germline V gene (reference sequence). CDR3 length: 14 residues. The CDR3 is CATALDRGINTQYF. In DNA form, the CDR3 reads TGTGCCACCGCACTGGACAGGGGGATAAATACGCAGTATTTT.

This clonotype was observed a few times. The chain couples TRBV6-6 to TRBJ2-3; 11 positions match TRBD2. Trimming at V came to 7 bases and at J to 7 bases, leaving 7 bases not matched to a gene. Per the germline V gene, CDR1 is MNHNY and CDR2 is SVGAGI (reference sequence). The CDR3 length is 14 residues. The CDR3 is CASTLAGGPNTQYF. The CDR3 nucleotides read TGTGCCAGCACTTTAGCGGGAGGGCCTAATACGCAGTATTTT.

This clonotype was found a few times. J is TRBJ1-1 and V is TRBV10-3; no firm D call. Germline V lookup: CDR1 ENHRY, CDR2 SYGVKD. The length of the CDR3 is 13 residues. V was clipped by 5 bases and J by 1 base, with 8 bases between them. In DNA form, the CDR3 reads TGTGCCATCAGTAGGACCGAGAACACTGAAGCTTTCTTT. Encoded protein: CAISRTENTEAFF.

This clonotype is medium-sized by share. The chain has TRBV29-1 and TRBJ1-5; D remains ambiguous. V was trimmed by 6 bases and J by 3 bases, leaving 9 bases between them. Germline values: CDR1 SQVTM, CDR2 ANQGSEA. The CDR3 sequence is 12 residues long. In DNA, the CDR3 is TGCAGCGTCCTTTTGAACAATCAGCCCCAGCATTTT. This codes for CSVLLNNQPQHF.

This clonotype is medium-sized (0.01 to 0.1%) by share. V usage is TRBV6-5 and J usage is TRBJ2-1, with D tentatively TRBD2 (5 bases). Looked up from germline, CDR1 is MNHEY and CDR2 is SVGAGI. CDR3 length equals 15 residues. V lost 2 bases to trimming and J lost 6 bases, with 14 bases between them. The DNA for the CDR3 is TGTGCCAGCAGTTACGATCGGGGAGAGGGCAATGAGCAGTTCTTC. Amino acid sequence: CASSYDRGEGNEQFF.

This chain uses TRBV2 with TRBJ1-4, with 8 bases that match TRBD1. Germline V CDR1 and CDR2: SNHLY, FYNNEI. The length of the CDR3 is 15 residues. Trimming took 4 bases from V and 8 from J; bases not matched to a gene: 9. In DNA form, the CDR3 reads TGTGCCAGCAGTGTGGGACAGGCCCTCTCGGAAAAACTGTTTTTT. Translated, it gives CASSVGQALSEKLFF.

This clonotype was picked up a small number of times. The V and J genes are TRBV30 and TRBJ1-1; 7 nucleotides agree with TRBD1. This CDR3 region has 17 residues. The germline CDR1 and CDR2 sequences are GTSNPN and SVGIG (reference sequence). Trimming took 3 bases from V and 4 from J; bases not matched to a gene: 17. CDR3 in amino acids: CAWSITGVWSLGTEAFF. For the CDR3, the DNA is TGTGCCTGGAGCATTACAGGGGTTTGGTCTCTAGGCACTGAAGCTTTCTTT.

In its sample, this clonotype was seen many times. The CDR3 reads CAWSQGLGGYTF. In DNA, the CDR3 is TGTGCCTGGAGTCAGGGGTTGGGGGGCTACACCTTC. V and J are TRBV30 and TRBJ1-2; the D gene is possibly TRBD1 (6 bases). The V gene's germline CDR1 is GTSNPN and CDR2 SVGIG (reference sequence). Trimming removed 2 bases at V and 8 bases at J, with 12 bases between. CDR3 length equals 12 residues.

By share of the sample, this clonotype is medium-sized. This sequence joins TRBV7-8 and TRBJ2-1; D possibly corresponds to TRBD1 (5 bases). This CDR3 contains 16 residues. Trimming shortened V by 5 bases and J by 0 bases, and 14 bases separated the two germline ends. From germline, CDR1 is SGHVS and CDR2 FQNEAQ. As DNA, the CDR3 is TGTGCCAGCAGCCCCATTACAGGAAGCTCCTACAATGAGCAGTTCTTC. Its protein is CASSPITGSSYNEQFF.

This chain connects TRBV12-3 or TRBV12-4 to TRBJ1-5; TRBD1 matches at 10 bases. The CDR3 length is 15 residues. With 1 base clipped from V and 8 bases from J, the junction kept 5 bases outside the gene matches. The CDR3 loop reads CASSLVGQGFEPQHF. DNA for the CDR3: TGTGCCAGCAGTTTAGTGGGACAGGGGTTCGAGCCCCAGCATTTT.

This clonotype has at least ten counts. Here the CDR3 reads CASSSTAEAFF. The CDR3 nucleotides read TGTGCCAGCAGCTCTACAGCTGAAGCTTTCTTT. The chain couples TRBV5-4 to TRBJ1-1; D unresolved. The CDR3 contains 11 residues. CDR1 is SGHNT, CDR2 YYREEE, per germline (reference sequence). Between the trimmed V and J ends, which lost 3 bases and 6 bases, there was a span of 6 bases. Based on the CDR3 plus reference TRBV5-4 and TRBJ1-1, the full variable domain is ETGVTQSPTHLIKTRGQQVTLRCSSQSGHNTVSWYQQALGQGPQFIFQYYREEENGRGNFPPRFSGLQFPNYSSELNVNALELDDSALYLCASSSTAEAFFGQGTRLTVV.

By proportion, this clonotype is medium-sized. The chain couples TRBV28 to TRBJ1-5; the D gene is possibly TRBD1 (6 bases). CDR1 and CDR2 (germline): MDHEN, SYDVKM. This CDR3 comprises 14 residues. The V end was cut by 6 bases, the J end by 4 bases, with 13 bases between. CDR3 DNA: TGTGCCAGCAGATTACAGGGTGGGAATCAGCCCCAGCATTTT. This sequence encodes CASRLQGGNQPQHF.

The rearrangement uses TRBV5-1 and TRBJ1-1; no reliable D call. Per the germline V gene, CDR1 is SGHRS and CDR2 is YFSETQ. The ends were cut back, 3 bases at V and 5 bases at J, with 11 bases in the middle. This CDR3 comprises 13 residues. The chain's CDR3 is CASSSDWFTEAFF. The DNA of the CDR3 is TGCGCCAGCAGCTCGGACTGGTTTACTGAAGCTTTCTTT.